This entry describes one T cell receptor beta chain. Its antigen is still unknown. This entry belongs to a study of shared clonotypes between healthy human individuals. Study as a whole: CD4 naive and memory got three plates each, CD8 naive two, CD8 memory one.

General study points: Sharing across four donors was seen in approximately 5.2% of naive CD4 clonotypes.

It was CD45RO-negative cells, positively selected for CCR7, that made up naive CD8 cells, with terminally differentiated effector memory CD45RA+ cells excluded. Assay execution took place at the deep level. Generated by immunoSEQ multiplex PCR, the TCRdb table keeps only in-frame clones and is missing some. The sample lists about 2 million clones, about 95% occurring once. The CDR3 covers 12 residues. V gave up 5 bases and J gave up 5 bases, with 9 bases separating them. CDR1 and CDR2 (germline): KGHSH, LQKENI. The source of this sequence is a man between 18 and 35 years old in good health. The chain is built from TRBV18 and TRBJ1-1; no firm D call. Specimen: naive CD8+ T cells sorted from blood. The CDR3 bases are TGTGCCAGCTCAGTCTCCGGTACTGAAGCTTTCTTT. This encodes CASSVSGTEAFF.